The 15 T cell receptor beta chains in this list originate from one sample, sequenced in a study of cytomegalovirus exposure and HLA in healthy donors (dated by TCRdb to about 2017). Library method: the immunoSEQ multiplex PCR assay. A mixture of 60 forward primers for TCR Vbeta segments and 13 reverse primers for TCR Jbeta segments was used in the multiplex PCR. TCRdb re-hosts the immuneACCESS table, in-frame sequences only. Its copies lack some clones; in the studies checked, an unresolved V gene accounts for under half of them, and the cause for the rest is not known. Counted in this sample were about 93,000 clones; over 60% of them appeared once. The top ten clonotypes cover 5.5% to 6.5% of the sample. Sequencing used PBMCs. These receptors originate from a boy between 10 and 17 years old in good health and CMV-seropositive.

The V gene is TRBV6-6, the J gene TRBJ2-1; D gene unclear. This CDR3 has 11 residues. V lost 6 bases and J 8 bases, leaving 8 bases between the germline ends. Germline V CDR1 and CDR2: MNHNY, SVGAGI (reference sequence). The chain's CDR3 is CASRLRDEQFF. The CDR3, as DNA: TGTGCCAGCAGACTACGCGATGAGCAGTTCTTC.

The gene calls are TRBV5-4 and TRBJ1-4; tentative D call: TRBD1 (6 bases). The CDR3 spans 16 residues. Looked up from germline, CDR1 is SGHNT and CDR2 is YYREEE (reference sequence). V was clipped by 5 bases and J by 1 base, with 15 bases between them. DNA of the CDR3: TGTGCCAGCAGTTTGACCGGGACACGAACTAATGAAAAACTGTTTTTT. Translation: CASSLTGTRTNEKLFF. Drawing the rest from reference TRBV5-4 and TRBJ1-4, the complete variable domain is ETGVTQSPTHLIKTRGQQVTLRCSSQSGHNTVSWYQQALGQGPQFIFQYYREEENGRGNFPPRFSGLQFPNYSSELNVNALELDDSALYLCASSLTGTRTNEKLFFGSGTQLSVL.

V is TRBV5-1 and J is TRBJ2-2, with D possibly being TRBD2 (6 bases). The CDR3 is 16 residues long. The V gene lost 1 base and the J gene lost 2 bases, with 12 bases spanning the gap. Per germline, CDR1 SGHRS and CDR2 YFSETQ. CDR3 sequence reads: CASSLYAGRNTGELFF. DNA of the CDR3: TGCGCCAGCAGCTTGTATGCCGGGAGAAACACCGGGGAGCTGTTTTTT. The complete variable domain, with remaining parts taken from reference TRBV5-1 and TRBJ2-2, reads KAGVTQTPRYLIKTRGQQVTLSCSPISGHRSVSWYQQTPGQGLQFLFEYFSETQRNKGNFPGRFSGRQFSNSRSEMNVSTLELGDSALYLCASSLYAGRNTGELFFGEGSRLTVL.

The chain carries TRBV6-1 and TRBJ2-3; D perhaps matches TRBD2 (6 bases). Trimming removed 6 bases at V and 1 base at J, with 11 bases between. CDR3 length: 14 amino acids. Germline CDR1 MNHNS, CDR2 SASEGT. The CDR3 sequence: CASSSWGGTDTQYF. CDR3 coding DNA: TGTGCCAGCAGCTCTTGGGGGGGCACAGATACGCAGTATTTT.

The genes are TRBV13 and TRBJ2-7, with 7 bases that match TRBD2. Losses at the gene ends were 1 base for V and 4 bases for J; bases not matched to a gene: 4. The CDR3 loop spans 14 amino acids. Germline loops: CDR1 PRHDT, CDR2 FYEKMQ (reference sequence). The CDR3 region has the DNA TGTGCCAGCAGCTTAGCGGGGAGGGAGTACGAGCAGTACTTC. This sequence encodes CASSLAGREYEQYF.

The chain is built from TRBV30 and TRBJ2-2; D possibly corresponds to TRBD1 (6 bases). This CDR3 contains 13 residues. The germline CDR1 and CDR2 sequences are GTSNPN and SVGIG (reference sequence). V dropped 1 base and J dropped 5 bases, with 8 bases sitting between them. The CDR3 DNA sequence: TGTGCCTGGAGTGCCGACAGGACCGGGGAGCTGTTTTTT. It is translated as CAWSADRTGELFF.

The CDR3 reads CASGAGQPNEKLFF. DNA for the CDR3: TGTGCTAGTGGGGCGGGACAGCCTAATGAAAAACTGTTTTTT. The chain carries TRBV12-5 and TRBJ1-4; 7 bases match TRBD1. CDR3 size: 14 residues. The V gene's germline CDR1 is LGHNT and CDR2 FRNRAP. J was trimmed by 3 bases and V by 6 bases; bases with no gene match: 4.

The rearrangement links TRBV5-1 to TRBJ2-3; perhaps TRBD2 as D (5 bases). From germline, CDR1 is SGHRS and CDR2 YFSETQ. V was trimmed by 7 bases and J by 0 bases, leaving 9 bases between them. The CDR3 has 13 amino acids. The CDR3 protein is CASSEASTDTQYF. The CDR3 nucleotides read TGCGCCAGCTCGGAGGCCAGCACAGATACGCAGTATTTT.

This sequence joins TRBV9 and TRBJ2-5; TRBD2 matches 9 bases. Germline-derived CDR1 and CDR2 are SGDLS and YYNGEE. V was pared by 2 bases and J by 4 bases, with 6 bases of the junction left unmatched. The CDR3 loop spans 15 amino acids. The CDR3 protein is CASSVTSGTRETQYF. Here the CDR3 DNA reads TGTGCCAGCAGCGTGACTAGCGGTACTCGAGAGACCCAGTACTTC.

J is TRBJ2-1 and V is TRBV5-1; no clear D gene. CDR1 is SGHRS and CDR2 is YFSETQ in the germline V gene. V lost 6 bases to trimming and J lost 8 bases, with 9 bases between them. This CDR3 is built from 11 residues. The CDR3 protein is CASTLSDEQFF. In DNA form, the CDR3 reads TGCGCCAGCACTCTCTCGGATGAGCAGTTCTTC.

This clone showed up just once. The chain recombines TRBV29-1 with TRBJ2-2, with 14 nucleotides matching TRBD2. The trim removed 5 bases at V and 10 bases at J, leaving 6 bases unmatched. The V gene's germline CDR1 is SQVTM and CDR2 ANQGSEA. This CDR3 has 14 residues. The CDR3 bases are TGCAGCGTTAAGGGACTAGCGGGAGAAGAGGAGCTGTTTTTT. It yields the protein CSVKGLAGEEELFF.

This chain joins TRBV7-8 and TRBJ1-2; 9 bases fit TRBD1. Germline trimming cut 5 bases from V and 6 bases from J; bases unmatched to any gene: 10. The CDR3 extends over 15 amino acids. Germline CDR1 is SGHVS and CDR2 is FQNEAQ. CDR3 nucleotides: TGTGCCAGCAGCGCTGGGACAGGGAGCCCTCATGGCTACACCTTC. This sequence encodes CASSAGTGSPHGYTF.

The CDR3 DNA reads TGTGCCAGCAGCCCATACAGTGGGGGGGATGAAAAACTGTTTTTT. Protein product: CASSPYSGGDEKLFF. The chain is built from TRBV7-2 and TRBJ1-4; tentative D call: TRBD1 (5 bases). Germline lookup yields CDR1 SGHTA and CDR2 FQGNSA. V was cut by 5 bases and J by 6 bases, with 16 bases left in between. This CDR3 region has 15 residues.

The chain joins TRBV5-4 to TRBJ2-7; D possibly corresponds to TRBD1 (5 bases). Germline CDR1 and CDR2: SGHNT and YYREEE (reference sequence). With 3 bases removed from V and 1 base from J, the gap between germline ends came to 8 bases. This CDR3 has 13 amino acids. The CDR3 spells CASSYQGSYEQYF. DNA of the CDR3: TGTGCCAGCAGCTACCAGGGTTCCTACGAGCAGTACTTC.

V and J are TRBV19 and TRBJ1-4, with 11 bases fitting TRBD1. The CDR3 extends over 17 amino acids. Trimming took 4 bases from V and 3 from J; bases not matched to a gene: 7. Germline-derived CDR1 and CDR2 are LNHDA and SQIVND (reference sequence). For the CDR3, the DNA is TGTGCCAGTAGTACCGGGACAGGGGGTGCGGCTAATGAAAAACTGTTTTTT. Its translation is CASSTGTGGAANEKLFF.